This T cell receptor beta chain is from a study of monozygotic twins with inflammatory bowel disease. TCRdb re-analyzed the 5' RACE reads; it lists each CDR3 protein once, without DNA. In total, the table holds over 110,000 distinct CDR3 sequences. Study observations and caveats: Fewer shared clonotypes with others were found in IBD patients than in healthy twins, especially with disease activity. Against healthy co-twins, IBD patients had lower TCRbeta diversity (measured by inverse Simpson). It was not supported that a single strong signal or clonotype was associated with IBD.

On this clonotype: Its antigen remains unknown.

What was sequenced was blood. This receptor was identified in a human donor with ulcerative colitis or Crohn's disease, or a healthy co-twin of an affected twin (not recorded which).

The CDR3 sequence is CASSQGDSQETQYF. The chain carries TRBV3-1 and TRBJ2-5; TCRdb selects TRBD1, and the lack of DNA leaves this call unchecked. The germline V gene encodes CDR1 LGHDT and CDR2 YNNKEL (reference sequence). The CDR3 runs 14 residues.